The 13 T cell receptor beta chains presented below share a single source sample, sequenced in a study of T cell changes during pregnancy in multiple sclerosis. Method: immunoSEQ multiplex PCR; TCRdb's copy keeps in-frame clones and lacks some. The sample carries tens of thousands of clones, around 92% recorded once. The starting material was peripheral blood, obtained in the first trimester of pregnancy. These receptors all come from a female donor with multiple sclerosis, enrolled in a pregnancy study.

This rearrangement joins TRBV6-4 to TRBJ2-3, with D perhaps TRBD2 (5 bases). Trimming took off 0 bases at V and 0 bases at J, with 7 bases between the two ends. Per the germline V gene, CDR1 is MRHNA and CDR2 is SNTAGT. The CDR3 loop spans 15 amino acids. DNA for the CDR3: TGTGCCAGCAGTGACTCGCGAGGGAGCACAGATACGCAGTATTTT. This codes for CASSDSRGSTDTQYF.

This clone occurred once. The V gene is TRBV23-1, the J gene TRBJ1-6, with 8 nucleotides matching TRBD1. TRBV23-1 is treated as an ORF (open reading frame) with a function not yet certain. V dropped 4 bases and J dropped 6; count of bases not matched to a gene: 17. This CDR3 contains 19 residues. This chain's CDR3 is CASSPYLGQGWSLNSPLHF. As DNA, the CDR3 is TGCGCCAGCAGTCCATACTTAGGACAGGGATGGTCTCTTAATTCACCCCTCCACTTT.

The DNA of the CDR3 is TGCGCCAGCAGTCGGCCGGGACAGGGTGGAGAAGACGAGCAGTACTTC. This encodes CASSRPGQGGEDEQYF. The chain employs TRBV5-1 and TRBJ2-7; TRBD1 matches 9 bases. This CDR3 comprises 16 residues. CDR1 and CDR2 from the germline V gene are SGHRS and YFSETQ. The junction had 14 bases not matched to a gene; V was cut back by 5 bases and J by 5 bases.

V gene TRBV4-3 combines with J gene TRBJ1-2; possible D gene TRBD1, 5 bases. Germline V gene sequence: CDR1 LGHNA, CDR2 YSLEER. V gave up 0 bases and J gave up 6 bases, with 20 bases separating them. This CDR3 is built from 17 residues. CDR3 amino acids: CASSQDSTQRGGNGYTF. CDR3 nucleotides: TGCGCCAGCAGCCAAGATTCCACTCAACGGGGGGGGAATGGCTACACCTTC.

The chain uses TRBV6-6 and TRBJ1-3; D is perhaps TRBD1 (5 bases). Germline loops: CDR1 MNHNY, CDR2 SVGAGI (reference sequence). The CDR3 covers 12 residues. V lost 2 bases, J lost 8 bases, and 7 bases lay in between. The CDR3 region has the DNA TGTGCCAGCAGTTACGCCAGGGACACCATATATTTT. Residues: CASSYARDTIYF.

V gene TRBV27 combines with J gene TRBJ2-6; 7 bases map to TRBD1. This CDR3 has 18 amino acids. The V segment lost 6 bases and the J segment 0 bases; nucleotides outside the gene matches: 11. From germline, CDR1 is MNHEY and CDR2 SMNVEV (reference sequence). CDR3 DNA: TGTGCCAGCAGGGACTCTTTAGGGGGCAGCTCTGGGGCCAACGTCCTGACTTTC. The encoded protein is CASRDSLGGSSGANVLTF.

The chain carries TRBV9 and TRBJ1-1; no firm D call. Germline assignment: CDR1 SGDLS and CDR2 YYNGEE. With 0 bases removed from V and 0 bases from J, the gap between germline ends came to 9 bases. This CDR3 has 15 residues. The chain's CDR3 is CASSVGLRLNTEAFF. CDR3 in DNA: TGTGCCAGCAGCGTAGGACTCCGTTTGAACACTGAAGCTTTCTTT.

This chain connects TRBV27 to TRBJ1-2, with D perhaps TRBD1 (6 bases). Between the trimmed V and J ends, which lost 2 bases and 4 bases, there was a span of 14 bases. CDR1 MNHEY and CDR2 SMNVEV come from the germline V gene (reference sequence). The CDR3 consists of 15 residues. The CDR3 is CASSLVGASFYGYTF. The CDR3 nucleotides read TGTGCCAGCAGTTTAGTGGGGGCCTCTTTCTATGGCTACACCTTC.

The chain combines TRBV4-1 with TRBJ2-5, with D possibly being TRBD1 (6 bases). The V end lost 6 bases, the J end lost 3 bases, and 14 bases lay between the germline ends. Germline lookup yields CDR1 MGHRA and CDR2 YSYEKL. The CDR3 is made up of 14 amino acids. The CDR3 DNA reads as TGCGCCAGCAGTCCTACAGGGTTAGAAGAGACCCAGTACTTC. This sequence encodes CASSPTGLEETQYF.

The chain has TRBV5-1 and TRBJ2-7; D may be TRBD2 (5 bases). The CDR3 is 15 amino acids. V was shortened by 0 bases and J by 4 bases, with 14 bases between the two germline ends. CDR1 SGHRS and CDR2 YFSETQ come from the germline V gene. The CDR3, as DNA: TGCGCCAGCAGCTTGGAACAGCGGTTTAAGTACGAGCAGTACTTC. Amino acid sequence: CASSLEQRFKYEQYF.

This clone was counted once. CDR3 region: CAIREDRGNSYEQYF. DNA for the CDR3: TGTGCCATCAGGGAAGACAGGGGGAATTCCTACGAGCAGTACTTC. V usage is TRBV10-3 and J usage is TRBJ2-7, with TRBD1 matching over 9 bases. Germline V CDR1 and CDR2: ENHRY, SYGVKD. The CDR3 covers 15 residues. V lost 6 bases and J lost 1; bases outside the gene matches: 7.

DNA of the CDR3: TGTGCCAGCAGATATACAGGGGGCCAAGAGACCCAGTACTTC. It specifies CASRYTGGQETQYF. The chain links TRBV7-2 to TRBJ2-5; 8 nucleotides agree with TRBD1. Germline assignment: CDR1 SGHTA and CDR2 FQGNSA. With V trimmed by 6 bases and J by 1 base, 4 bases remained unmatched. The CDR3 has 14 residues.

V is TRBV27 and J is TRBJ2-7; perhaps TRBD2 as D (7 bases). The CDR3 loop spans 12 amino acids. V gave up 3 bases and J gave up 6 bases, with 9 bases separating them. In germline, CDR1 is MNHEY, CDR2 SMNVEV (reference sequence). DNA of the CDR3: TGTGCCAGCAGTTTGAGGGGGGGCGAGCAGTACTTC. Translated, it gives CASSLRGGEQYF.